What follows is one T cell receptor (beta chain) and its context. The antigen remains undetermined. V was trimmed by 3 bases and J by 0 bases, leaving 16 bases between them. The germline gives CDR1 SGHDT, CDR2 YYEEEE. The CDR3 extends over 17 amino acids. The sample comes from a study of Ad26.COV2.S vaccination and SARS-CoV-2 variants. Looking at the study overall: Ad26.COV2.S arm of COV1001 included the donor.

Study-wide points: Vaccine and placebo groups showed comparable non-spike TCR breadth. Analyses that measured TCR breadth and depth may have underestimated total T cell responses.

Sequencing was performed with immunoSEQ multiplex PCR; in TCRdb, only in-frame clones are kept and a portion is missing. In the table there are 350,000 to 500,000 clones, approximately 89% of which are singletons. As to treatment: about 20 received Ad26.COV2.S at low or high dose, single or two shots; roughly 5 received placebo; per-sample allocation not given. After the first vaccine or placebo injection, samples were drawn on day 63. Built on an Ad26 vector, the vaccine expressed Wuhan-strain SARS-CoV-2 spike. Here the sequenced sample was peripheral blood, taken in a trial of Ad26.COV2.S vaccine versus placebo. This chain links TRBV5-6 with TRBJ1-3; D is undetermined. This TCR derives from a person aged 18-60 years who received the Ad26.COV2.S COVID-19 vaccine or a placebo. The DNA for the CDR3 is TGTGCCAGCAGCTCCTGGGTGCAGATTCGCTCTGGAAACACCATATATTTT. This encodes CASSSWVQIRSGNTIYF.